The 15 T cell receptor beta chains listed next were all sequenced from one sample in a study of T cells in Graves' hyperthyroidism and ophthalmopathy. Amplification of TCR beta CDR3 regions was performed using RNA transcripts as template. Using the HTBI primer set, a first-round RT-PCR was run on the TCR CDR3. TCRdb fed the multiplex PCR reads into MiXCR, producing one record per CDR3 protein. The table has approximately 610,000 distinct CDR3 sequences, over 15% seen once; the top ten hold about 18%. Input material: blood. The receptors here all came from a woman between 18 and 29 years old with Graves' hyperthyroidism.

This rearrangement joins TRBV27 to TRBJ1-6; no reliable D call. The CDR3 totals 15 residues. Trimming removed 7 bases at V and 6 bases at J, with 16 bases between. Germline V gene lookup returns CDR1 MNHEY and CDR2 SMNVEV (reference sequence). The DNA for the CDR3 is TGTGCCAGCACTAAAGCTGGCGGTAGTAATTCACCCCTCCACTTT. It specifies CASTKAGGSNSPLHF.

The DNA for the CDR3 is TGTGCCAGCAGCCAAACTAGGATCGACACCGGGGAGCTGTTTTTT. This sequence encodes CASSQTRIDTGELFF. The genes are TRBV7-9 and TRBJ2-2; weak D call: TRBD2 (5 bases). From germline, CDR1 is SEHNR and CDR2 FQNEAQ (reference sequence). This CDR3 is 15 amino acids long. V was clipped by 5 bases and J by 3 bases, with 13 bases between them. The whole variable domain, remainder taken from reference TRBV7-9 and TRBJ2-2, is DTGVSQNPRHKITKRGQNVTFRCDPISEHNRLYWYRQTLGQGPEFLTYFQNEAQLEKSRLLSDRFSAERPKGSFSTLEIQRTEQGDSAMYLCASSQTRIDTGELFFGEGSRLTVL.

This clonotype came up many times. This chain joins TRBV24-1 and TRBJ2-1; D assignment may be TRBD1 or TRBD2 (6 bases each). Between the trimmed V and J ends, which lost 9 bases and 7 bases, there was a span of 21 bases. The CDR3 runs 15 residues. CDR1 is KGHDR, CDR2 SFDVKD, per germline. DNA of the CDR3: TGTGCCACCGGGGGAAGGGGGGCCAAAGGGAATGAGCAGTTCTTC. This gives the protein CATGGRGAKGNEQFF.

A note on this clonotype: This may stem from a read error, because a much larger clone lies one nucleotide away. The J gene is TRBJ2-5, the V gene TRBV28; perhaps TRBD2 as D (7 bases). This CDR3 has 13 residues. Germline V gene lookup returns CDR1 MDHEN and CDR2 SYDVKM. V was clipped by 4 bases and J by 5 bases, with 11 bases between them. The CDR3 here is CASSWGRGETQYF. The DNA of the CDR3 is TGTGCCAGCAGTTGGGGGCGGGGGGAGACCCAGTACTTC.

As to this clonotype: Without the conserved terminal phenylalanine or tryptophan, this CDR3 likely stems from a read error. CDR3 protein: CASREVDTGAFL. CDR3 sequence (DNA): TGTGCCAGCAGGGAGGTGGACACTGGAGCTTTCCTT. V is TRBV28 and J is TRBJ1-1; maybe TRBD1 (5 bases). In germline, CDR1 is MDHEN, CDR2 SYDVKM. This CDR3 spans 12 amino acids.

The V and J genes are TRBV20-1 and TRBJ2-1; 12 nucleotides line up with TRBD2. J lost 3 bases, V lost 6 bases, and 9 bases had no gene match. Germline CDR1 is DFQATT and CDR2 is SNEGSKA (reference sequence). The CDR3 runs to 16 residues. This CDR3 reads CSAQGLAGGDYNEQFF. The CDR3 DNA reads TGCAGTGCACAGGGACTAGCGGGTGGAGACTACAATGAGCAGTTCTTC.

The chain recombines TRBV19 with TRBJ1-1, with 8 bases that match TRBD1. The CDR3 sequence is 14 residues long. Germline values: CDR1 LNHDA, CDR2 SQIVND (reference sequence). The trim removed 6 bases at V and 9 bases at J, leaving 12 bases unmatched. DNA of the CDR3: TGTGCCAGTAGCGAATACGGAGGGACAGGAAAAGCTTTCTTT. Its translation is CASSEYGGTGKAFF. The whole variable domain, remainder taken from reference TRBV19 and TRBJ1-1, is DGGITQSPKYLFRKEGQNVTLSCEQNLNHDAMYWYRQDPGQGLRLIYYSQIVNDFQKGDIAEGYSVSREKKESFPLTVTSAQKNPTAFYLCASSEYGGTGKAFFGQGTRLTVV.

This clonotype was seen many times. The J gene is TRBJ1-2, the V gene TRBV2, with D unclear. There are 14 residues in the CDR3. V lost 1 base and J lost 6, with 12 bases in between. Germline CDR1 and CDR2: SNHLY and FYNNEI. CDR3 residues: CASSEVQLHDGYTF. For the CDR3, the DNA is TGTGCCAGCAGTGAAGTACAGCTTCACGATGGCTACACCTTC.

The chain employs TRBV2 and TRBJ2-3, with 13 bases lining up with TRBD2. Looked up from germline, CDR1 is SNHLY and CDR2 is FYNNEI. The CDR3 covers 20 residues. V dropped 2 bases and J dropped 0; count of bases not matched to a gene: 11. The CDR3 DNA reads as TGTGCCAGCAGTGAACTTGGGTGGACTAGCGGGAGTCCTAGCACAGATACGCAGTATTTT. Protein: CASSELGWTSGSPSTDTQYF.

The V call is TRBV5-6, the J call TRBJ1-1, with 7 bases matching TRBD1. The CDR3 consists of 12 residues. The junction had 8 bases not matched to a gene; V was cut back by 4 bases and J by 11 bases. Germline assignment: CDR1 SGHDT and CDR2 YYEEEE. Here the CDR3 reads CASSATGVWAFF. CDR3 nucleotides: TGTGCCAGCAGCGCCACAGGGGTATGGGCTTTCTTT.

The chain combines TRBV5-6 with TRBJ2-1; D may be TRBD2 (5 bases). The CDR3 loop spans 12 amino acids. Germline assignment: CDR1 SGHDT and CDR2 YYEEEE. V gave up 4 bases and J gave up 12 bases, with 14 bases separating them. This CDR3 reads CASSDGLTGQFF. Written as DNA, the CDR3 is TGTGCCAGCAGCGACGGACTGACGGGGCAGTTCTTC.

This clonotype was detected only a few times. The genes are TRBV29-1 and TRBJ1-2; possibly TRBD1 for D (6 bases). The V gene's germline CDR1 is SQVTM and CDR2 ANQGSEA. The CDR3 contains 13 residues. Trimming cost V 3 bases and J 3 bases, with 11 bases left between them. The CDR3 sequence: CSVDRGDYYGYTF. For the CDR3, the DNA is TGCAGCGTTGACAGGGGCGATTACTATGGCTACACCTTC.

This clonotype was recorded at least ten times. The V call is TRBV27, the J call TRBJ2-1, with D perhaps matching TRBD2 (6 bases). V lost 8 bases, J lost 9 bases, and 26 bases lay in between. The V gene's germline CDR1 is MNHEY and CDR2 SMNVEV (reference sequence). This CDR3 contains 16 residues. The CDR3 DNA reads TGTGCCAGCCCCGGGGACTCCCAGCAAGATTCAGCTGAGCAGTTCTTC. This gives the protein CASPGDSQQDSAEQFF.

The chain uses TRBV20-1 and TRBJ2-7, with D tentatively TRBD1 (6 bases). Trimming cost V 3 bases and J 4 bases, with 19 bases left between them. In germline, CDR1 is DFQATT, CDR2 SNEGSKA (reference sequence). The CDR3 sequence is 15 residues long. CDR3 sequence (DNA): TGCAGTGCTAGTGACAGGCGTTATGGCCCATACGAGCAGTACTTC. Translated: CSASDRRYGPYEQYF.

This chain joins TRBV5-1 and TRBJ2-1; no reliable D call. Trimming cost V 6 bases and J 6 bases, with 16 bases left between them. The CDR3 is made up of 14 amino acids. The germline V gene has CDR1 SGHRS and CDR2 YFSETQ. CDR3 DNA sequence: TGCGCCAGCACCTTCCCACCGCTTTCCAATGAGCAGTTCTTC. Residues: CASTFPPLSNEQFF.